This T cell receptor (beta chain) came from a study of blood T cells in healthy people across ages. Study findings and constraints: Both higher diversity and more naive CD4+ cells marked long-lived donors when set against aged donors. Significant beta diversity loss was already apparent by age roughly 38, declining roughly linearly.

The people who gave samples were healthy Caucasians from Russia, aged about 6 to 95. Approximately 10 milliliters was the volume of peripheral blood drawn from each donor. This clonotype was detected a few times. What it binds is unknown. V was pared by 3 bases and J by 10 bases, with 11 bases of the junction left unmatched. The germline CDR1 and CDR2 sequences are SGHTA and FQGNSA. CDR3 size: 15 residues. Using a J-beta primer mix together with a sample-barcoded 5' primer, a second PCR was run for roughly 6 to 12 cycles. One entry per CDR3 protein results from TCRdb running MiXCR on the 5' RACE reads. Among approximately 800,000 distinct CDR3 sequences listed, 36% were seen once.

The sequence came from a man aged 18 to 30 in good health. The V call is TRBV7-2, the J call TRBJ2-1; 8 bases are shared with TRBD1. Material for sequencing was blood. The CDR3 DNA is TGTGCCAGCAGCTTCTTGGACAGGGACGTCGGGGAGCAGTTCTTC. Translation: CASSFLDRDVGEQFF.